This TCR beta chain was captured in a study of siplizumab effects on memory and regulatory T cells. General observations from the study: Contribution to the alloresponse seemed major for naive T cells, which also seemed more diverse than memory cells.

About this clone: What it binds is unknown.

CDR3 length equals 17 residues. V was trimmed by 0 bases and J by 2 bases, leaving 13 bases between them. Germline V lookup: CDR1 LGHNA, CDR2 YNFKEQ. Assays captured 85,000 to 100,000 TCR templates per sample. Sequenced by immunoSEQ multiplex PCR; TCRdb stores in-frame clones only, minus some. Of over 60,000 clones in the sample, around 90% were seen once. This receptor was obtained from a human donor in good health. This chain connects TRBV4-2 to TRBJ2-2; maybe TRBD2 (6 bases). Specimen: CD8+ T cells sorted from blood. The CDR3 here is CASSQDQAGTNTGELFF. CDR3 coding DNA: TGTGCCAGCAGCCAAGATCAAGCCGGGACTAACACCGGGGAGCTGTTTTTT.